One and the same sample provided the 19 T cell receptor beta chains below, sequenced in a study of blood T cell repertoires in COVID-19 (dated by TCRdb to 2018 to 2021). Preparation of the library involved the immunoSEQ multiplex PCR assay. In its TCRdb copy, this immuneACCESS table keeps in-frame sequences only and misses some clones. Where compared with another copy, unresolved V genes explain less than half of these, and the others have no known cause. The sample table shows some 150,000 clones, and roughly 88% are seen once. 1.5% of the sample is in the top ten clones. The sequenced sample was peripheral blood. The receptors shown here come from a woman aged 60-75 years with acute or convalescent COVID-19.

The rearrangement joins TRBV7-8 to TRBJ1-1, with D perhaps matching TRBD1 (6 bases). Trimming cost V 6 bases and J 5 bases, with 10 bases left between them. The CDR3 contains 12 residues. Per germline, CDR1 SGHVS and CDR2 FQNEAQ. CDR3 residues: CASRGRGTEAFF. CDR3 nucleotides: TGTGCCAGCAGGGGAAGGGGGACTGAAGCTTTCTTT.

The chain employs TRBV3-1 (or the pseudogene TRBV3-2) and TRBJ1-1, with D perhaps TRBD1 (6 bases). Trimming cost V 4 bases and J 4 bases, with 13 bases left between them. The CDR3 runs 14 residues. CDR1 is LGHDT and CDR2 is YNNKEL in the germline V gene (reference sequence). The CDR3: CASSPARGGTEAFF. The DNA of the CDR3 is TGTGCCAGCAGCCCCGCCAGGGGTGGCACTGAAGCTTTCTTT.

The V and J genes are TRBV5-1 and TRBJ1-1; 7 nucleotides align to TRBD1. The germline gives CDR1 SGHRS, CDR2 YFSETQ. This CDR3 has 17 residues. V lost 0 bases, J lost 0 bases, and 8 bases stayed unmatched. The CDR3 DNA sequence: TGCGCCAGCAGCTTGGGGGGCGGGACAGTCATGAACACTGAAGCTTTCTTT. Translation gives CASSLGGGTVMNTEAFF.

The chain carries TRBV3-1 (or the pseudogene TRBV3-2) and TRBJ1-2; D uncertain. V lost 1 base to trimming and J lost 3 bases, with 9 bases between them. CDR1 LGHDT and CDR2 YNNKEL come from the germline V gene (reference sequence). The CDR3 sequence is 14 residues long. CDR3 residues: CASSQVEGDYGYTF. The CDR3 coding sequence is TGTGCCAGCAGCCAAGTCGAGGGTGACTATGGCTACACCTTC.

This clone was recorded once. The chain is built from TRBV4-3 and TRBJ2-7; 11 positions match TRBD2. J lost 1 base, V lost 0 bases, and 14 bases had no gene match. This CDR3 region has 20 residues. Germline V gene lookup returns CDR1 LGHNA and CDR2 YSLEER. Written as DNA, the CDR3 is TGCGCCAGCAGCCAAGAAACGATCGGTCTAGCGGGGGGCAAATCCTACGAGCAGTACTTC. Amino acid sequence: CASSQETIGLAGGKSYEQYF.

This chain connects TRBV14 to TRBJ2-7, with 10 bases that match TRBD1. CDR3 length: 15 residues. Germline CDR1 is SGHDN and CDR2 is FVKESK. Unmatched junction bases numbered 9, after V lost 4 bases and J lost 6 bases. CDR3 nucleotide sequence: TGTGCCAGCAGCCCCTCGGGGACAGGGGTCCGCGAGCAGTACTTC. Translating gives CASSPSGTGVREQYF. Together with reference TRBV14 and TRBJ2-7, the CDR3 gives the full variable domain: EAGVTQFPSHSVIEKGQTVTLRCDPISGHDNLYWYRRVMGKEIKFLLHFVKESKQDESGMPNNRFLAERTGGTYSTLKVQPAELEDSGVYFCASSPSGTGVREQYFGPGTRLTVT.

The chain employs TRBV29-1 and TRBJ2-1; perhaps TRBD1 as D (6 bases). Germline CDR1 reads SQVTM; CDR2 reads ANQGSEA. V was shortened by 3 bases and J by 5 bases, with 11 bases between the two germline ends. The CDR3 is 13 residues long. The CDR3 nucleotides are TGCAGCGTTGACAGGACAGCAAACAATGAGCAGTTCTTC. Its translation: CSVDRTANNEQFF.

This clone has just one count. The chain has TRBV4-1 and TRBJ2-1; 8 nucleotides agree with TRBD2. The CDR3 is 16 residues long. V gave up 0 bases and J gave up 6 bases; unmatched junction bases: 7. From germline, CDR1 is MGHRA and CDR2 YSYEKL. CDR3 region: CASSQDKLAVFNEQFF. Here the CDR3 DNA reads TGCGCCAGCAGCCAAGATAAACTAGCGGTGTTCAATGAGCAGTTCTTC.

In its sample, this clone was seen once. V and J are TRBV7-2 and TRBJ2-7; a weak D match, TRBD1 (6 bases). V was shortened by 2 bases and J by 2 bases, with 13 bases between the two germline ends. CDR1 and CDR2 from the germline V gene are SGHTA and FQGNSA. This CDR3 is 15 amino acids long. CDR3 amino acids: CASSLMTGPTYEQYF. The CDR3 nucleotides read TGTGCCAGCAGCTTAATGACAGGCCCTACCTACGAGCAGTACTTC.

This clone was seen only once. The chain combines TRBV19 with TRBJ1-5; D perhaps matches TRBD1 (5 bases). The ends were cut back, 3 bases at V and 4 bases at J, with 13 bases in the middle. In germline, CDR1 is LNHDA, CDR2 SQIVND (reference sequence). The CDR3 has 15 amino acids. Here the CDR3 reads CASSIREGRNQPQHF. CDR3 coding DNA: TGTGCCAGTAGTATTAGGGAGGGGCGTAATCAGCCCCAGCATTTT.

As DNA, the CDR3 is TGTGCCAGCAGCCAAGCAAGCAGGGGGCTGGGAGCTTTCTTT. Protein: CASSQASRGLGAFF. The rearrangement joins TRBV3-1 (or the pseudogene TRBV3-2) to TRBJ1-1; 8 bases map to TRBD1. The CDR3 is 14 residues long. Per germline, CDR1 LGHDT and CDR2 YNNKEL (reference sequence). V shed 1 base, J shed 10 bases, and the junction held 8 bases outside the gene matches.

V gene TRBV7-2 combines with J gene TRBJ1-5; D is undetermined. Germline V gene lookup returns CDR1 SGHTA and CDR2 FQGNSA. This CDR3 has 15 amino acids. The V and J ends lost 4 bases and 7 bases respectively, with 17 bases between them. The CDR3 sequence is CASSYSTGSGQPQHF. CDR3 in DNA: TGTGCCAGCAGCTATTCGACCGGGTCGGGGCAGCCCCAGCATTTT.

The chain carries TRBV7-9 and TRBJ1-4; 11 bases fit TRBD1. From germline, CDR1 is SEHNR and CDR2 FQNEAQ (reference sequence). After removal of 0 bases from V and 7 bases from J, the junction contained 1 base not matched to a gene. The CDR3 covers 15 residues. CDR3 coding DNA: TGTGCCAGCAGCTTAGCGGGACAGGGGGGTGAAAAACTGTTTTTT. Translation gives CASSLAGQGGEKLFF.

The chain links TRBV7-6 to TRBJ1-4, with 9 bases identical to TRBD1. The CDR3 length is 17 residues. Trimming took 1 base from V and 4 from J; bases not matched to a gene: 7. CDR1 and CDR2 (germline): SGHVS, FNYEAQ. DNA of the CDR3: TGTGCCAGCAGCTTAGGACCAGGACAGGGGATTAATGAAAAACTGTTTTTT. This encodes CASSLGPGQGINEKLFF.

The chain uses TRBV12-3 or TRBV12-4 and TRBJ1-2; possible D gene TRBD1, 5 bases. V lost 5 bases, J lost 4 bases, and 11 bases lay in between. The CDR3 extends over 13 amino acids. This CDR3 is CASSLDSRYGYTF. In nucleotides, the CDR3 is TGTGCCAGCAGTCTTGACAGTCGCTATGGCTACACCTTC.

The DNA for the CDR3 is TGTGCCAGCAGCCCGACTAGCGGGACAGATACGCAGTATTTT. It yields the protein CASSPTSGTDTQYF. The chain couples TRBV7-9 to TRBJ2-3; 10 nucleotides match TRBD2. Trimming at V came to 5 bases and at J to 3 bases, leaving 2 bases not matched to a gene. CDR3 size: 14 residues. Germline CDR1 and CDR2: SEHNR and FQNEAQ (reference sequence).

The rearrangement links TRBV6-5 to TRBJ2-7, with D tentatively TRBD1 (6 bases). Germline V CDR1 and CDR2: MNHEY, SVGAGI. Trimming pared 6 bases from V and 1 base from J, leaving 13 bases between. The CDR3 consists of 14 residues. CDR3 DNA: TGTGCCAGCAGCCTCAGGACAGCATCCTACGAGCAGTACTTC. Amino acid sequence: CASSLRTASYEQYF.

The DNA for the CDR3 is TGCGCCAGCACGGGGACAGCGAACACCGGGGAGCTGTTTTTT. It yields the protein CASTGTANTGELFF. The V call is TRBV10-2, the J call TRBJ2-2, with TRBD1 matching 7 bases. CDR3 length: 14 amino acids. V lost 7 bases and J lost 0; bases outside the gene matches: 2. Germline CDR1 and CDR2: WSHSY and SAAADI.

The chain recombines TRBV6-5 with TRBJ2-7, with 8 bases lining up with TRBD1. The V segment lost 6 bases and the J segment 2 bases; nucleotides outside the gene matches: 3. Germline CDR1 MNHEY, CDR2 SVGAGI. The CDR3 extends over 13 amino acids. CDR3 protein: CASRNRGAYEQYF. DNA for the CDR3: TGTGCCAGCAGAAACAGGGGGGCCTACGAGCAGTACTTC.